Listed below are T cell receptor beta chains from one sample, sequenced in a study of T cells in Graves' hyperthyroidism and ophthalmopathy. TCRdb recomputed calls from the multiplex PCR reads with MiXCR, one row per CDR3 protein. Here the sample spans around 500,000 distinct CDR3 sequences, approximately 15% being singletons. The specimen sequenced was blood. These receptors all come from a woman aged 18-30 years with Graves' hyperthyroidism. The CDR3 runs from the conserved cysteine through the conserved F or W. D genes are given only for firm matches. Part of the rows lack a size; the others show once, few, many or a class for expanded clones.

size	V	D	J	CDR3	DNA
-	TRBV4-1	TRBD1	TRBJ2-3	CASSRRDRTGTDTQYF	TGCGCCAGCAGCCGCAGGGACAGGACTGGCACAGATACGCAGTATTTT
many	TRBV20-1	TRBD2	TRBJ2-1	CSARDWPGLASISYNEQFF	TGCAGTGCTAGAGATTGGCCCGGACTAGCGAGTATTTCCTACAATGAGCAGTTCTTC
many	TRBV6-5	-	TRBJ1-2	CASSYSLGNYGYTF	TGTGCCAGCAGTTACTCGCTCGGGAACTATGGCTACACCTTC
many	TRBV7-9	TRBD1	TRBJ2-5	CASSQGQGKETQYF	TGTGCCAGCAGCCAGGGACAGGGGAAGGAGACCCAGTACTTC
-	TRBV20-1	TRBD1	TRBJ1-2	CSARRRDREYGYTF	TGCAGTGCTAGACGCCGGGACAGGGAATATGGCTACACCTTC
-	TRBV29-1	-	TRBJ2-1	CSVKQGPNPNEQFF	TGCAGCGTTAAACAGGGCCCTAATCCCAATGAGCAGTTCTTC
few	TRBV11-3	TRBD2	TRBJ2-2	CASSLGQAGGGTGELFF	TGTGCCAGCAGCCTAGGACAAGCGGGAGGGGGGACCGGGGAGCTGTTTTTT
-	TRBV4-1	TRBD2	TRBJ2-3	CASSQDAAGAFTDTQYF	TGCGCCAGCAGCCAAGATGCCGCGGGAGCCTTCACAGATACGCAGTATTTT
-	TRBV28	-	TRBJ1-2	CASLQGYGYTF	TGTGCCAGCCTACAGGGCTATGGCTACACCTTC
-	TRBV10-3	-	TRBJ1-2	CAIDDGNYGYTF	TGTGCCATCGATGATGGGAACTATGGCTACACCTTC
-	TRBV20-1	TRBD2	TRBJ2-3	CSALLAGGPDTRYF	TGCAGTGCACTCCTAGCGGGGGGGCCAGATACGCGGTATTTT
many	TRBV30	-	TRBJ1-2	CAWVPPGGPGYYGYTF	TGTGCCTGGGTCCCCCCGGGCGGCCCAGGGTACTATGGCTACACCTTC
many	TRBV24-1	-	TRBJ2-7	CATSDTGSYEQYF	TGTGCCACCAGTGATACAGGGTCCTACGAGCAGTACTTC
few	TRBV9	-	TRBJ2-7	CASSVDGRTSYEQYF	TGTGCCAGCAGCGTCGACGGCAGAACCTCCTACGAGCAGTACTTC
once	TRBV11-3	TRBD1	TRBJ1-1	CASSKDRANTEAFF	TGTGCCAGCAGCAAAGACAGGGCTAACACTGAAGCTTTCTTT
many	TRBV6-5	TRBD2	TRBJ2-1	CASSYTGLAGGSQYNEQFF	TGTGCCAGCAGTTACACGGGACTAGCGGGGGGAAGCCAATACAATGAGCAGTTCTTC
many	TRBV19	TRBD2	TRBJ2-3	CASSNGLAGNTDTQYF	TGTGCCAGTAGTAATGGACTAGCGGGGAACACAGATACGCAGTATTTT
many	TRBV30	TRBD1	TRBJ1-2	CAWNRQGPNYGYTF	TGTGCCTGGAACCGACAGGGCCCTAACTATGGCTACACCTTC
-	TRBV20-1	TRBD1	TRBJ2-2	CSAEKQGEPIGELFF	TGCAGTGCTGAAAAACAGGGGGAGCCGATTGGGGAGCTGTTTTTT
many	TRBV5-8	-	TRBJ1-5	CASSFGNQPQHF	TGTGCCAGCAGCTTCGGGAATCAGCCCCAGCATTTT
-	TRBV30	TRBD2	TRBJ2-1	CAWSVIAGGSSYNEQFF	TGTGCCTGGAGTGTTATAGCGGGGGGAAGCTCCTACAATGAGCAGTTCTTC
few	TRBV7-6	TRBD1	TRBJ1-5	CASSAGQGARANQPQHF	TGTGCCAGCAGCGCCGGACAGGGGGCGAGGGCCAATCAGCCCCAGCATTTT
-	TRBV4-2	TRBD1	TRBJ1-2	CASSQGGSRGRGGYTF	TGTGCCAGCAGCCAAGGAGGTTCGAGGGGGCGCGGCGGCTACACCTTC
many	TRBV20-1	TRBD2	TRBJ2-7	CSARTSFGQYF	TGCAGTGCTAGGACTAGCTTTGGGCAGTACTTC
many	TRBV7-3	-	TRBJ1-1	CASSLGGKTEAFF	TGTGCCAGCAGCTTAGGGGGTAAGACTGAAGCTTTCTTT
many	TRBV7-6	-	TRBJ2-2	CASEGSGSTGELFF	TGTGCCAGTGAAGGATCAGGGAGCACCGGGGAGCTGTTTTTT
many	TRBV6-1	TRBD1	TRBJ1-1	CASSIQGTGTEAFF	TGTGCCAGCAGCATACAGGGGACGGGCACTGAAGCTTTCTTT
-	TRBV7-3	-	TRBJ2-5	CASSPPAQETQYF	TGTGCCAGCAGCCCCCCAGCCCAAGAGACCCAGTACTTC
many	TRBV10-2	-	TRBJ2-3	CAIRDFSDTQYF	TGCGCCATCCGGGACTTTTCAGATACGCAGTATTTT
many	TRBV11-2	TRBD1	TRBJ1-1	CASSFGQGVTEAFF	TGTGCCAGCAGCTTCGGACAGGGAGTCACTGAAGCTTTCTTT
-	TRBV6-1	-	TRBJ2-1	CASSPNRGGFHNEQFF	TGTGCCAGCAGTCCAAACAGGGGGGGATTTCACAATGAGCAGTTCTTC
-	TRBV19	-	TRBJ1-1	CASNIVRAMNTEAFF	TGTGCCAGTAATATCGTTCGGGCGATGAACACTGAAGCTTTCTTT
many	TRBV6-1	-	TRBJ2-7	CASSPSWGGRYEQYF	TGTGCCAGCAGTCCTTCATGGGGGGGGCGCTACGAGCAGTACTTC
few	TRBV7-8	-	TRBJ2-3	CASSLVVPKSTDTQYF	TGTGCCAGCAGCTTAGTTGTGCCGAAAAGTACAGATACGCAGTATTTT
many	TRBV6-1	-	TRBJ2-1	CASSVSIGGYNEQFF	TGTGCCAGCAGTGTATCCATAGGGGGATACAATGAGCAGTTCTTC
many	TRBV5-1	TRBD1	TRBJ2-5	CASSFGQEKETQYF	TGCGCCAGCAGCTTCGGACAGGAAAAAGAGACCCAGTACTTC
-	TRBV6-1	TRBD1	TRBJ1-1	CATDRTGQGPEAFF	TGTGCCACCGATAGGACAGGTCAAGGACCTGAAGCTTTCTTT
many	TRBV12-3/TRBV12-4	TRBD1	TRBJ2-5	CASSFAGGQETQYF	TGTGCCAGCAGTTTTGCAGGGGGCCAAGAGACCCAGTACTTC
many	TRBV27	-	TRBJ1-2	CASSPFVGVLGYTF	TGTGCCAGCAGCCCCTTCGTGGGGGTTCTAGGCTACACCTTC
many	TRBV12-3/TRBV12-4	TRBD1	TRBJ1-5	CASSEGAGNQPQHF	TGTGCCAGCAGCGAGGGGGCTGGCAATCAGCCCCAGCATTTT
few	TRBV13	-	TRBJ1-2	CASSLGRGGRRGYTF	TGTGCCAGCAGCTTAGGCCGAGGGGGGCGCCGTGGCTACACCTTC
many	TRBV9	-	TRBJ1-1	CASSPRPGVDTEAFF	TGTGCCAGCAGTCCCCGGCCGGGGGTCGACACTGAAGCTTTCTTT
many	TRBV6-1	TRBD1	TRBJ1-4	CASGTGTGIEKLFF	TGTGCCAGCGGCACCGGGACAGGGATTGAAAAACTGTTTTTT
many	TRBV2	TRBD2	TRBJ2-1	CASSVSTGGYNEQFF	TGTGCCAGCAGTGTATCGACGGGGGGCTACAATGAGCAGTTCTTC
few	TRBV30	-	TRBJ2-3	CAWGNGADTQYF	TGTGCCTGGGGTAACGGAGCGGATACGCAGTATTTT
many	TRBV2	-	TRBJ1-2	CASSPDGNYGYTF	TGTGCCAGCAGCCCTGACGGAAACTATGGCTACACCTTC
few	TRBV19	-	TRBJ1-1	CASKGYRATEAFF	TGTGCCAGTAAGGGTTATAGGGCCACTGAAGCTTTCTTT
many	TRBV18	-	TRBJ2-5	CASSPPTGEETQYF	TGTGCCAGCTCACCCCCGACAGGAGAAGAGACCCAGTACTTC
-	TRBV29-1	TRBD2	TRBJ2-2	CSVVAGASNTGELFF	TGCAGCGTTGTAGCGGGGGCCTCGAACACCGGGGAGCTGTTTTTT
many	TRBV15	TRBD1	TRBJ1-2	CATSARTGDGYTF	TGTGCCACCAGCGCCCGTACAGGGGATGGCTACACCTTC
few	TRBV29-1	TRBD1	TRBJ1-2	CSVDEGTGSYTF	TGCAGCGTTGACGAGGGGACAGGGAGCTACACCTTC
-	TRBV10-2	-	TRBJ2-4	CASSESGVEAKNIQYF	TGCGCCAGCAGTGAGTCAGGGGTAGAAGCCAAAAACATTCAGTACTTC
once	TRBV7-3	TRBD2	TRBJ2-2	CASSLLGGGSGSKHTGELFF	TGTGCCAGCAGCTTATTGGGGGGGGGTAGCGGGAGCAAGCACACCGGGGAGCTGTTTTTT
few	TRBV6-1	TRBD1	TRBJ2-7	CASWIPGQGALEQYF	TGTGCCAGCTGGATACCGGGACAGGGGGCACTCGAGCAGTACTTC
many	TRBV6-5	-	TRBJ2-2	CASSYPGQGTGELFF	TGTGCCAGCAGTTACCCCGGTCAGGGCACCGGGGAGCTGTTTTTT
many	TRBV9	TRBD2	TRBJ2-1	CASNRGLREADEQFF	TGTGCCAGCAATCGCGGGTTGCGGGAGGCCGATGAGCAGTTCTTC
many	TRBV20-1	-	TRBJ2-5	CSAPGTMETQYF	TGCAGTGCGCCTGGGACAATGGAGACCCAGTACTTC
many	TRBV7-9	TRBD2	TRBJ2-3	CASSSGELAGQYF	TGTGCCAGCAGTTCCGGGGAGCTAGCGGGGCAGTATTTT